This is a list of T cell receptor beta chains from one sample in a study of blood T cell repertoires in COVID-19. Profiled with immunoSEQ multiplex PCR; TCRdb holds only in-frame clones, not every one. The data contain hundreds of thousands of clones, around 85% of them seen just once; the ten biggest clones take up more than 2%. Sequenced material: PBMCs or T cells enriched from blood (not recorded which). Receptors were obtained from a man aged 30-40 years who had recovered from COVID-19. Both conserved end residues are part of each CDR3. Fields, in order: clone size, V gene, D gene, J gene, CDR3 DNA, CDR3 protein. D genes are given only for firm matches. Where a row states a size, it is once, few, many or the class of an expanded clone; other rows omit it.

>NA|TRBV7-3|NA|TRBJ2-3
TGTGCCAGCAGCCCCCCGGGGAGAGATACGCAGTATTTT
CASSPPGRDTQYF
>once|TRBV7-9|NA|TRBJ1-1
TGTGCCAGCAGCAAGACAGGCCTGAGAGGGGAAGCTTTCTTT
CASSKTGLRGEAFF
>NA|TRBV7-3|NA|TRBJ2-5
TGTGCCAGCAGCCCTCAGGGGCTTCAAGAGACCCAGTACTTC
CASSPQGLQETQYF
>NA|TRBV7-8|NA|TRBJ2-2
TGTGCCAGCAGGTATTCCCGCCGGGAGAAGAACACCGGGGAGCTGTTTTTT
CASRYSRREKNTGELFF
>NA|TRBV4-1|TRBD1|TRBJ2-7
TGCGCCAGCAGCGTGGGACAGGGCCCCTACGAGCAGTACTTC
CASSVGQGPYEQYF
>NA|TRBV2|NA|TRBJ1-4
TGTGCCAGCACCCCCCTCAATCCCCCAGGAGAAAAACTGTTTTTT
CASTPLNPPGEKLFF
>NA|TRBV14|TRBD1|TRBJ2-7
TGTGCCAGCAGCCCAGCCCGACAGGGGGAAAGGTACTTC
CASSPARQGERYF
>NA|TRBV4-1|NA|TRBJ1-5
TGCGCCAGCAGCCAACCGGGTCGGACTGCCCAGAGGCCCCAGCATTTT
CASSQPGRTAQRPQHF
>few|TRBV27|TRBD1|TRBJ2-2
TGTGCCAGCAGCATCCGCCCCCCTGGGACAGGGAACACCGGGGAGCTGTTTTTT
CASSIRPPGTGNTGELFF
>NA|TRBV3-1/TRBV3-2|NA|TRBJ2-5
TGTGCCAGCAGCCAAGAACGGGGGGCTTGGGAGACCCAGTACTTC
CASSQERGAWETQYF
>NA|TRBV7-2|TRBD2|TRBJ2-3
TGTGCCAGCAGCTTAGACCCTAGCGGGGGGGGCACAGATACGCAGTATTTT
CASSLDPSGGGTDTQYF
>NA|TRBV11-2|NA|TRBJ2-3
TGTGCCAGCAGCCTTATACTCACAGATACGCAGTATTTT
CASSLILTDTQYF
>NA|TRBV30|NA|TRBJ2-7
TGTGCCGGACTTCGAGGGGCCCGGGACAACTACGAGCAGTACTTC
CAGLRGARDNYEQYF
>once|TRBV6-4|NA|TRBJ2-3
TGTGCCAGCAGTGACTCACTAGGGGGAGATACGCAGTATTTT
CASSDSLGGDTQYF
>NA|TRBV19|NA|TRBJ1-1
TGTGCCAGTAGTCCCCAGGGGAGCACTGAAGCTTTCTTT
CASSPQGSTEAFF
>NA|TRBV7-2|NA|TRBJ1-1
TGTGCCAGCAGCGTTAAATCGGGGGGAGGGACTGAAGCTTTCTTT
CASSVKSGGGTEAFF
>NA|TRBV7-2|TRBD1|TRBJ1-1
TGTGCCAGCATCAGGACAGGGGTGAGCACTGAAGCTTTCTTT
CASIRTGVSTEAFF
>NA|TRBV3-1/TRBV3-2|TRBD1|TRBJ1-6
TGTGCCAGCAGCCATCGACAGGGAGCCGTCGATAATTCACCCCTCCACTTT
CASSHRQGAVDNSPLHF
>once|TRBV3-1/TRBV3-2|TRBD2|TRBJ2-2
TGTGCCAGCAGCCATCGAGCGGGGGCCACCGGGGAGCTGTTTTTT
CASSHRAGATGELFF
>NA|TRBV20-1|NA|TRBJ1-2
TGCAGTGCTCCCGGTGGCTACACCTTC
CSAPGGYTF
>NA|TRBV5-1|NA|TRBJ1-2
TGCGCCAGCAGCTTGGCCGGGACACCTCTCCACTATGGCTACACCTTC
CASSLAGTPLHYGYTF
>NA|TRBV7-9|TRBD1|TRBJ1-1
TGTGCCAGCAGCGCACTTGGGACAGAGAACACTGAAGCTTTCTTT
CASSALGTENTEAFF
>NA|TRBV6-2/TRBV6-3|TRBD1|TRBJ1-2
TGTGCCAGCAGTCCCATCTTCGGGACAGAGATCTATGGCTACACCTTC
CASSPIFGTEIYGYTF
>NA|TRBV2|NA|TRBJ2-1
TGTGCCAGCAGTTGGGACTCGAATGAGCAGTTCTTC
CASSWDSNEQFF
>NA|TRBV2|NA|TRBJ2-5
TGTGCCAGCAGTGCAGGGGCCCTGGAGACCCAGTACTTC
CASSAGALETQYF
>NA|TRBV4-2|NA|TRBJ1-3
TGTGCCAGCAGCCAAACAGGGAGTAAAGCTGGAAACACCATATATTTT
CASSQTGSKAGNTIYF
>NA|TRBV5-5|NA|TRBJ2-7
TGTGCCAGCAGCCTAAACACGCGGGAGCAGTACTTC
CASSLNTREQYF
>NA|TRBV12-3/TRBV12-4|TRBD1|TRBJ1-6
TGTGCCAGCAGAAGGGACAGGAGATCACCCCTCCACTTT
CASRRDRRSPLHF
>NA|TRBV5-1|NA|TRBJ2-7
TGCGCCAGCAGCCCCCGGCTAGCGAAGAGCTCCTACGAGCAGTACTTC
CASSPRLAKSSYEQYF
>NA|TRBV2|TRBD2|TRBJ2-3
TGTGCCAGCAGGAGCGGGGGGTACACAGATACGCAGTATTTT
CASRSGGYTDTQYF
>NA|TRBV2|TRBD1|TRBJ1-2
TGTGCCAGCAGGGAGGGGGACAGGATGGACGGCTACACCTTC
CASREGDRMDGYTF
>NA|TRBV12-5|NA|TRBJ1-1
TGTGCTAGTGGTTTGACACTGAACACTGAAGCTTTCTTT
CASGLTLNTEAFF
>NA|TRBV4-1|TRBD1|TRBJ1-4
TGCGCCAGCAGCCAAACCCAGGGGGCAGTTTATGAAAAACTGTTTTTT
CASSQTQGAVYEKLFF
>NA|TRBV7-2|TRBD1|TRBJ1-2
TGTGCCAGCAGCTCACGGACAGGGGAAATTGGCTACACCTTC
CASSSRTGEIGYTF
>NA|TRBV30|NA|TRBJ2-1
TGTGCCTGGAGGACCCAACAGGAATCCAATGAGCAGTTCTTC
CAWRTQQESNEQFF
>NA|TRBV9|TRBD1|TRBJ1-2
TGTGCCAGCAGCGTAGCCTTAGACAGGGTGAGAGGCTACACCTTC
CASSVALDRVRGYTF
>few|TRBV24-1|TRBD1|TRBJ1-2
TGTGCCACCAGTGATTGGGACAGAGGGCATGGCTACACCTTC
CATSDWDRGHGYTF
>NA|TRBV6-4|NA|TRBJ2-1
TGTGCCAGCAGTGAGGACAGCTCCTACAATGAGCAGTTCTTC
CASSEDSSYNEQFF
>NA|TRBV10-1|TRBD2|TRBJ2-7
TGCGCCAGCAGTAAGACTAGCGGGGGGACCTACGAGCAGTACTTC
CASSKTSGGTYEQYF
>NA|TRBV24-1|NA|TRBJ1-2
TGTGCCACCGGGAGGGGGGGCGAGAGTGGCTACACCTTC
CATGRGGESGYTF
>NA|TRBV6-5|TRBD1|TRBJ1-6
TGTGCCAGCAGTTACTCGTTTGGACAGGGGGATTCACCCCTCCACTTT
CASSYSFGQGDSPLHF
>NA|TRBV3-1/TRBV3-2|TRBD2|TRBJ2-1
TGTGCCAGCAGCCACCCAACCGGTAGGCGGGGGGGCCGAGGTGATAAGGTTGATGAGCAGTTCTTC
CASSHPTGRRGGRGDKVDEQFF
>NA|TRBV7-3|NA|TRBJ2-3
TGTGCCAGCAGCTTTTCATCCGGGGATACGCAGTATTTT
CASSFSSGDTQYF
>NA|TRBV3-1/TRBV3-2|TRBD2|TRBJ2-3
TGTGCCAGCAGCCACCATAGCGGGGGGGCTGGAGATACGCAGTATTTT
CASSHHSGGAGDTQYF
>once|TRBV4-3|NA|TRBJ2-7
TGCGCCAGCAGCCAAGATGAACAGGGATTATACGAGCAGTACTTC
CASSQDEQGLYEQYF
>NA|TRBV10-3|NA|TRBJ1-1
TGTGCCATCAGTGAGGTAACTTCCACTGAAGCTTTCTTT
CAISEVTSTEAFF
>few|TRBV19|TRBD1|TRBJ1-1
TGTGCCAGTAGTAGGACAGGTAACACTGAAGCTTTCTTT
CASSRTGNTEAFF
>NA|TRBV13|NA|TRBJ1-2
TGTGCCAGCAGCCCCAGACAGGCCCTAATAGGCTACACCTTC
CASSPRQALIGYTF
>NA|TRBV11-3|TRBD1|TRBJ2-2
TGTGCCAGCAGCTTAGTAACAGGGGAACACACCGGGGAGCTGTTTTTT
CASSLVTGEHTGELFF
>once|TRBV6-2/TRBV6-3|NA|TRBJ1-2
TGTGCCAGCAGTCAGCAGGGGCCGTTCTATGGCTACACCTTC
CASSQQGPFYGYTF
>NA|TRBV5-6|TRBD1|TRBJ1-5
TGTGCCAGCAGCCCCTGGGACAGAAGGAATCAGCCCCAGCATTTT
CASSPWDRRNQPQHF
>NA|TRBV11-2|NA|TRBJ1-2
TGTGCCAGCAGCTTAGCGAGCGAAACTAACTATGGCTACACCTTC
CASSLASETNYGYTF
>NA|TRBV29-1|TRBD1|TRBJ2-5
TGCAGCGTTGAGTCATTAGTGGGACAGGGGGGCCGTCAAGAGACCCAGTACTTC
CSVESLVGQGGRQETQYF